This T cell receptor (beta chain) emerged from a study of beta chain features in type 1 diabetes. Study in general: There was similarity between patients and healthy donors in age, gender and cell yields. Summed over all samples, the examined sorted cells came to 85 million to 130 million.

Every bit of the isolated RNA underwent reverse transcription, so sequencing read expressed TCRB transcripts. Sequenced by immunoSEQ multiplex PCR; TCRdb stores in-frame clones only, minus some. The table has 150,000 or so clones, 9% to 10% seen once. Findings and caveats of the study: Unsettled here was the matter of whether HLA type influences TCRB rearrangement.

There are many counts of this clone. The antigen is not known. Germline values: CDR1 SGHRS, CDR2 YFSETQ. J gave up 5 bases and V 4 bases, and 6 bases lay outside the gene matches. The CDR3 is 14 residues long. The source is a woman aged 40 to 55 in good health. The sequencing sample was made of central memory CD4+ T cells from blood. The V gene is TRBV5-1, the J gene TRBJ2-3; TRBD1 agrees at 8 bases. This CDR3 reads CASSHDRGGDTQYF. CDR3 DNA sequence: TGCGCCAGCAGCCACGACAGGGGCGGAGATACGCAGTATTTT.